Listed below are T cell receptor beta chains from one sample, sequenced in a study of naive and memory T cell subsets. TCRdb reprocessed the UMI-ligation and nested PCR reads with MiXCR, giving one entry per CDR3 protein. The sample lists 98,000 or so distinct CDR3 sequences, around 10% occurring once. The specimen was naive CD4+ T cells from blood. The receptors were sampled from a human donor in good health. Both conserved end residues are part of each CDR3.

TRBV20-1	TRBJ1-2	CSAVDFRPPSYGYTF
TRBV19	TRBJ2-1	CASSKATRPYNEQFF
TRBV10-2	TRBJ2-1	CASSESTSGKGEQFF
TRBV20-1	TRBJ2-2	CSAGRGPDRNTGELFF
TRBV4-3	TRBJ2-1	CASSQAPSGMNRLEREQFF
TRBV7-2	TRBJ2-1	CASSLGGATNEQFF
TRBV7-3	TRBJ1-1	CASSQDTDTEAFF
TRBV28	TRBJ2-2	CASSLRGTGELFF
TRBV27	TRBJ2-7	CASRTGTALYEQYF
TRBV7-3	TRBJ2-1	CASSLWAGQGEQFF
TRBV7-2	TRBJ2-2	CASSQRLASTGELFF
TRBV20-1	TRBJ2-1	CSAKRPLAGAKYNEQFF
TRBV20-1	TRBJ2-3	CSAPLAGVKNTQYF
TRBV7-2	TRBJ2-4	CASSSSNQAKNIQYF
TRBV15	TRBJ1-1	CATSKRTANTEAFF
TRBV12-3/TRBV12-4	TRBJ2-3	CASSFQAGGPSTDTQYF
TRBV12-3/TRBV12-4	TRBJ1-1	CASSLTGSNGEAFF
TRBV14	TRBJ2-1	CASSQGIPRFF
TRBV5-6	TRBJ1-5	CASSLGRANQPQHF
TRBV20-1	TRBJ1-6	CSARGQGLSFGSPLHF
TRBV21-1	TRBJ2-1	CASSTGTSGRRVPNEQFF
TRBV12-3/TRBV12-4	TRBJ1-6	CASSLKGPSGNSPLHF
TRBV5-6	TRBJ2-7	CASSFGPSAYEQYF
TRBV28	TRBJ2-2	CASAGQKGLAGSTGELFF
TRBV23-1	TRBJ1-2	CASSTGQLYGYTF
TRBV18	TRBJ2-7	CASSPVVAGVSYEQYF
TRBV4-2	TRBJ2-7	CASSQDGLITYEQYF
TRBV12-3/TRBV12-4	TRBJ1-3	CASSLRQGGNTIYF
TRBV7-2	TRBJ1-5	CASSLEGTWGNQPQHF
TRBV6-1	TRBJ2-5	CASSDRAGRQETQYF
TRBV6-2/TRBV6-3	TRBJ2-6	CASSYNIAGANVLTF
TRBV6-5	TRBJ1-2	CASRETVWNGYTF
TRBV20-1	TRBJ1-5	CSATTGGNSNQPQHF
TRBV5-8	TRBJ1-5	CASSYPHQPQHF
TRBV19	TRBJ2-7	CASTGQLRYF
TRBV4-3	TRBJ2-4	CASSQEPKNIQYF
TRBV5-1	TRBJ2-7	CASSLPRQGNYEQYF
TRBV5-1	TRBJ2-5	CASRPGEEETQYF
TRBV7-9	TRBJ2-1	CATSTSGSQNEQFF
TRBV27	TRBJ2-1	CASSLYLAGIYEQFF
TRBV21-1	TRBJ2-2	CASSPGAGGGMVFF
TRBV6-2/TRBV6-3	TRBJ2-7	CASSYSGEQYF
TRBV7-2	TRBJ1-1	CASSIATTEAFF